The 9 T cell receptor beta chains below were found in one sample sequenced in a study of T cell repertoires in cytomegalovirus infection. TCRdb reprocessed the reads via MiXCR and lists one record per CDR3 protein. The sample carries approximately 180,000 distinct CDR3 sequences, under 25% recorded once. The specimen sequenced was PBMCs. The receptors come from a human donor in good health (CMV status not recorded). Some clones in this sample may be carry-over from other donors' samples.

V and J are TRBV11-2 and TRBJ2-3; 9 bases match TRBD2. Unmatched junction bases numbered 8, after V lost 3 bases and J lost 1 base. This CDR3 spans 17 amino acids. CDR1 SGHAT and CDR2 FQNNGV come from the germline V gene. The CDR3: CASSFLPTSGRTDTQYF. The CDR3, as DNA: TGTGCCAGCAGCTTTCTCCCGACTAGCGGCCGCACAGATACGCAGTATTTT. Full variable domain (rest looked up from reference TRBV11-2 and TRBJ2-3): EAGVAQSPRYKIIEKRQSVAFWCNPISGHATLYWYQQILGQGPKLLIQFQNNGVVDDSQLPKDRFSAERLKGVDSTLKIQPAKLEDSAVYLCASSFLPTSGRTDTQYFGPGTRLTVL.

The chain is built from TRBV13 and TRBJ1-2; D might be TRBD1 (6 bases). CDR3 size: 12 residues. Germline V gives CDR1 PRHDT, CDR2 FYEKMQ (reference sequence). V gave up 5 bases and J gave up 7 bases, with 11 bases separating them. In DNA form, the CDR3 reads TGTGCCAGCAGCCTACAGGGTGTTGGCTACACCTTC. It is translated as CASSLQGVGYTF.

This clonotype has only a few counts. V gene TRBV28 combines with J gene TRBJ2-3, with D possibly TRBD2 on 6 matching bases. The CDR3 consists of 17 residues. Germline V gives CDR1 MDHEN, CDR2 SYDVKM. Trimming cost V 4 bases and J 5 bases, with 22 bases left between them. CDR3 DNA sequence: TGTGCCAGCAGTTCTTCCCGGACCGGGAGAGTGGGAGATACGCAGTATTTT. Translation: CASSSSRTGRVGDTQYF.

The chain has TRBV6-1 and TRBJ1-5, with D unresolved. Trimming stripped 2 bases from V and 5 bases from J, with 10 bases between. CDR1 MNHNS and CDR2 SASEGT come from the germline V gene. This CDR3 is 14 amino acids long. CDR3: CASSERGVDQPQHF. In DNA, the CDR3 is TGTGCCAGCAGTGAACGCGGAGTAGATCAGCCCCAGCATTTT.

The sample holds a few counts of this clonotype. The chain is built from TRBV25-1 and TRBJ2-7; TRBD1 matches 10 bases. The junction had 12 bases not matched to a gene; V was cut back by 8 bases and J by 5 bases. CDR3 length: 15 amino acids. Germline CDR1 is MGHDK and CDR2 is SYGVNS. DNA of the CDR3: TGTGCCAGCCTCAACGAAGGGACAGGGGCGGACGAGCAGTACTTC. This translates into CASLNEGTGADEQYF.

The chain couples TRBV28 to TRBJ2-7; D possibly uses TRBD1 or TRBD2 (6 bases each). V shed 4 bases and J shed 5 bases, with 18 bases lying between them. The CDR3 has 15 amino acids. The germline CDR1 and CDR2 sequences are MDHEN and SYDVKM. The CDR3 DNA follows: TGTGCCAGCAGTTCAGGGTGGGGGGCCCGCCACGAGCAGTACTTC. It yields the protein CASSSGWGARHEQYF.

As to this clonotype: A much larger clone is a single base away; this may be a read error. The genes are TRBV7-4 and TRBJ2-1; 7 nucleotides line up with TRBD1. CDR3 length: 15 amino acids. The germline V gene encodes CDR1 SGHVT and CDR2 SQSDAQ. J lost 7 bases, V lost 4 bases, and 10 bases had no gene match. The CDR3 bases are TGTGCCAGCAGCTACGGACAGGTGTTTAGGAATGAGCAGTTCTTC. This codes for CASSYGQVFRNEQFF.

A single count supports this clonotype. This clone may be a read error of a much larger clone one base away. The chain couples TRBV7-2 to TRBJ2-1; 7 bases line up with TRBD2. This CDR3 has 15 amino acids. Germline V gene data show CDR1 as SGHTA and CDR2 as FQGNSA. CDR3 residues: CASSHGLDSYNVQFF. The CDR3 bases are TGTGCCAGCAGTCACGGACTAGACTCCTACAATGTGCAGTTCTTC.

This clonotype was observed a few times. The CDR3 is CASSEVPGYTF. The DNA for the CDR3 is TGTGCCAGCAGTGAGGTTCCTGGCTACACCTTC. V and J are TRBV2 and TRBJ1-2; D is unresolved. This CDR3 has 11 amino acids. CDR1 SNHLY and CDR2 FYNNEI come from the germline V gene. Trimming cost V 3 bases and J 7 bases, with 6 bases left between them.